The source of this T cell receptor beta chain is a study of blood T cell repertoires in COVID-19. Study-wide background: Some COVID-19 samples were acute and others convalescent; all came from the United States, Italy and Spain.

Assignments of participants to cohorts depended upon their own reported clinical history. This CDR3 contains 12 residues. CDR1 is SGDLS and CDR2 is YYNGEE in the germline V gene. Between the trimmed V and J ends, which lost 4 bases and 8 bases, there was a span of 10 bases. Original analysis: It was from reference gene primer amplification that nucleated cell counts were estimated. The repertoire was sequenced with immunoSEQ multiplex PCR; TCRdb's copy has only in-frame clones and lacks some. V and J calls and clone size are copied from that table; D and trimming were computed from the DNA. The table records roughly 250,000 clones, about 87% of them present only once.

The chain is built from TRBV9 and TRBJ2-4, with D possibly TRBD2 on 6 matching bases. This TCR was sampled from a woman aged 45 to 65 who had recovered from COVID-19. Source material: PBMCs or T cells enriched from blood (not recorded which). CDR3 DNA sequence: TGTGCCAGCAGCTCGGGACTGGACATTCAGTACTTC. Encoded protein: CASSSGLDIQYF.